This is a list of T cell receptor beta chains from one sample in a study of cytomegalovirus exposure and HLA in healthy donors. Clones were sequenced by immunoSEQ multiplex PCR, and TCRdb holds only the in-frame ones, with some missing. The repertoire includes over 100,000 clones, under 80% of them detected once, and 6.5% to 8.5% sits in the top ten. Sequencing input: PBMCs. These receptors were obtained from a woman in her 50s in good health and CMV-seropositive. Both conserved end residues are part of each CDR3. A D gene is named only where the DNA matches it firmly. The listing skips clone size in some rows; elsewhere it reads once, few, many or a size class.

d_call | j_call | v_call | clone_size | cdr3_nt | cdr3_aa
TRBD1 | TRBJ1-2 | TRBV9 | . | TGTGCCAGCAGCGTAGTGACAGGGGACCCCTATGGCTACACCTTC | CASSVVTGDPYGYTF
TRBD2 | TRBJ2-5 | TRBV18 | . | TGTGCCAGCTCACCTATAGCGGGGGAGCAAGAGACCCAGTACTTC | CASSPIAGEQETQYF
. | TRBJ2-1 | TRBV18 | few | TGTGCCAGCTCACCAGACATAGGTAGATCCAATGAGCAGTTCTTC | CASSPDIGRSNEQFF
TRBD2 | TRBJ2-1 | TRBV5-1 | . | TGCGCCAGCAGCTTGGGCGGGGGGGGGTCCTACAATGAGCAGTTCTTC | CASSLGGGGSYNEQFF
. | TRBJ1-1 | TRBV11-1 | . | TGTGCCAGCGGTGCGTCCACTGAAGCTTTCTTT | CASGASTEAFF
TRBD1 | TRBJ1-2 | TRBV4-1 | . | TGCGCCAGCAGCCAAGATGGGACAGGGGGGGGCTATTATGGCTACACCTTC | CASSQDGTGGGYYGYTF
TRBD1 | TRBJ2-7 | TRBV7-8 | few | TGTGCCAGCAGCGCGGACAGGGGCCACGAGCAGTACTTC | CASSADRGHEQYF
. | TRBJ1-3 | TRBV6-5 | few | TGTGCCAGCACCAAGGGGGACATAGGAAACACCATATATTTT | CASTKGDIGNTIYF
TRBD2 | TRBJ2-7 | TRBV9 | . | TGTGCCAGCAGCCCCAACGAGGGCGGGAGTAGTTACGAGCAGTACTTC | CASSPNEGGSSYEQYF
TRBD1 | TRBJ2-2 | TRBV16 | . | TGTGCCAGCAGCCAACTAGACAGGGGTCTAGACCGGCTGCTATCCACCGGGGAGCTGTTTTTT | CASSQLDRGLDRLLSTGELFF
. | TRBJ2-7 | TRBV7-9 | once | TGTGCCAGCAGCTCCTCAGGGGCCAGCTACGAGCAGTACTTC | CASSSSGASYEQYF
TRBD2 | TRBJ2-7 | TRBV5-5 | . | TGTGCCAGCAGCTCCCCCATGAGCGGGGCCGGGTTGTACGAGCAGTACTTC | CASSSPMSGAGLYEQYF
. | TRBJ1-1 | TRBV6-1 | . | TGTGCCAGCAATAATCCCTTGAACACTGAAGCTTTCTTT | CASNNPLNTEAFF
. | TRBJ1-1 | TRBV7-6 | . | TGTGCCAGCAGCTTAGATAAGAACACTGAAGCTTTCTTT | CASSLDKNTEAFF
. | TRBJ2-7 | TRBV27 | . | TGTGCCAGCAGTTTAAGGGCAGGGGTCGGGCACGAGCAGTACTTC | CASSLRAGVGHEQYF
. | TRBJ2-1 | TRBV13 | . | TGTGCCAGCAGCTCGACTAACTATAAAGGGGAGCAGTTCTTC | CASSSTNYKGEQFF
. | TRBJ2-2 | TRBV5-6 | once | TGTGCCAGCAGCTTGGGGACAGTCACCGGGGAGCTGTTTTTT | CASSLGTVTGELFF
TRBD2 | TRBJ2-7 | TRBV7-2 | . | TGTGCCAGCAGCTTAGCAGGAGGTGCAGCGGGAGGCTCCTACGAGCAGTACTTC | CASSLAGGAAGGSYEQYF
. | TRBJ2-7 | TRBV7-9 | . | TGTGCCAGCAGCTCGGCCCTAGTCTCCTACGAGCAGTACTTC | CASSSALVSYEQYF
. | TRBJ2-7 | TRBV7-8 | . | TGTGCCAGCAGCCGGACTGAGTCCTACGAGCAGTACTTC | CASSRTESYEQYF
TRBD1 | TRBJ2-2 | TRBV19 | once | TGTGCCAGTACTACAGGGGTGAACACCGGGGAGCTGTTTTTT | CASTTGVNTGELFF
. | TRBJ2-2 | TRBV6-5 | . | TGTGCCAGCAGCCTGGCGGGCCTTCTGGCCGGGGAGCTGTTTTTT | CASSLAGLLAGELFF
. | TRBJ2-5 | TRBV11-3 | . | TGTGCCAGCAGCTGGGAGATTACAGCCCGGGAGACCCAGTACTTC | CASSWEITARETQYF
. | TRBJ2-7 | TRBV7-9 | . | TGTGCCAGCAGCACCACAGGGTTGCACGAGCAGTACTTC | CASSTTGLHEQYF
. | TRBJ2-3 | TRBV11-3 | . | TGTGCCAGCAGCTCCAGGGTAGATACGCAGTATTTT | CASSSRVDTQYF
. | TRBJ2-2 | TRBV6-1 | once | TGTGCCAGCAGGGAGGAGGGGAACACCGGGGAGCTGTTTTTT | CASREEGNTGELFF
. | TRBJ2-1 | TRBV7-2 | . | TGTGCCAGCAGCTTAAGAAGCGGAAATGAGCAGTTCTTC | CASSLRSGNEQFF
. | TRBJ2-2 | TRBV5-1 | . | TGCGCCACCTCAGAGAACACCGGGGAGCTGTTTTTT | CATSENTGELFF
. | TRBJ1-6 | TRBV7-2 | few | TGTGCCAGCAGCCTCTCCGTGACAGTAGAAGGTTCACCCCTCCACTTT | CASSLSVTVEGSPLHF
. | TRBJ2-7 | TRBV7-2 | . | TGTGCCAGCAGCTTAGCCCAGGGGAACTACGAGCAGTACTTC | CASSLAQGNYEQYF
. | TRBJ2-3 | TRBV4-3 | once | TGCGCCAGCAGCCAAGATGGTCGGACAGATACGCAGTATTTT | CASSQDGRTDTQYF
. | TRBJ2-3 | TRBV9 | . | TGTGCCAGCAACAAAGCGACAGATACGCAGTATTTT | CASNKATDTQYF
. | TRBJ1-2 | TRBV2 | . | TGTGCCAGCATCGAGGGATCTGGCTACACCTTC | CASIEGSGYTF
. | TRBJ2-5 | TRBV21-1 | . | TGTGCCAGCTACCCTGGCGGTGGCAGCTTCCAAGAGACCCAGTACTTC | CASYPGGGSFQETQYF
. | TRBJ1-3 | TRBV7-9 | . | TGTGCCAGCAGCCAAACAGGGCAATCTGGAAACACCATATATTTT | CASSQTGQSGNTIYF
. | TRBJ1-3 | TRBV6-1 | . | TGTGCCAGCAGGGAAAGGGACACCACCTCTGGAAACACCATATATTTT | CASRERDTTSGNTIYF
. | TRBJ2-5 | TRBV14 | . | TGTGCCAGCAGCCAAGACTCACAGACCCAAGAGACCCAGTACTTC | CASSQDSQTQETQYF
TRBD1 | TRBJ2-2 | TRBV11-3 | . | TGTGCCAGCAGTCCATCCGCGACAGGGGTGGGCACCGGGGAGCTGTTTTTT | CASSPSATGVGTGELFF
TRBD1 | TRBJ2-7 | TRBV9 | . | TGTGCCAGCAGCCAGACAGGGTCCCCCTCCTACGAGCAGTACTTC | CASSQTGSPSYEQYF
TRBD1 | TRBJ2-7 | TRBV27 | . | TGTGCCAGCACTTCCACAGGGGGCGCCGGCGAGCAGTACTTC | CASTSTGGAGEQYF
TRBD2 | TRBJ2-7 | TRBV7-9 | . | TGTGCCAGCGCGGGGGAGCGGGGTTCCTACGAGCAGTACTTC | CASAGERGSYEQYF
TRBD1 | TRBJ1-1 | TRBV5-5 | . | TGTGCCAGCAGCTGGGGCGGGACAGCGGGCACTGAAGCTTTCTTT | CASSWGGTAGTEAFF
. | TRBJ2-7 | TRBV19 | . | TGTGCCAGTAAGCGTGGGAGGTACGAGCAGTACTTC | CASKRGRYEQYF
TRBD1 | TRBJ1-5 | TRBV2 | . | TGTGCCAGCAGTGTACCGGGACAGACAAACCGGGGTCAGCCCCAGCATTTT | CASSVPGQTNRGQPQHF
. | TRBJ2-1 | TRBV15 | few | TGTGCCACCAGCAGGGAACTAGTTGGTGGCTTGAATGAGCAGTTCTTC | CATSRELVGGLNEQFF
. | TRBJ2-1 | TRBV7-8 | . | TGTGCCAGCAGCATTGGACAGATCGTTACCAATGAGCAGTTCTTC | CASSIGQIVTNEQFF
. | TRBJ2-7 | TRBV2 | few | TGTGCCAGCAGCCCCTCGCAGGGGTCCTACGAGCAGTACTTC | CASSPSQGSYEQYF
TRBD2 | TRBJ2-7 | TRBV4-3 | . | TGCGCCAGCAGCCAAGCCCGGGTTAGTGGGCTAGCGGGAGGTTACGAGCAGTACTTC | CASSQARVSGLAGGYEQYF
TRBD1 | TRBJ2-3 | TRBV7-9 | . | TGTGCCAGCAGCACCGACAGGGCTACAGATACGCAGTATTTT | CASSTDRATDTQYF
TRBD1 | TRBJ1-5 | TRBV5-1 | . | TGCGCCAGCAGCACGGGACAGCTAGGGCAGCCCCAGCATTTT | CASSTGQLGQPQHF